These 11 T cell receptor beta chains originate from one sample sequenced in a study of early T cells in non-severe SARS-CoV-2 infection. TCRdb reprocessed the 5' RACE reads via MiXCR and lists one record per CDR3 protein. Of about 71,000 distinct CDR3 sequences listed, about an eighth are singletons. The sample was whole blood. The receptor source for this set is an adult who was a healthcare worker with PCR-confirmed SARS-CoV-2 infection or an uninfected control (not recorded which).

The CDR3 is CACSGGAYEQYF. The CDR3 DNA sequence: TGTGCCTGTAGCGGGGGGGCTTACGAGCAGTACTTC. This chain uses TRBV30 with TRBJ2-7; 11 bases match TRBD2. V lost 6 bases and J lost 4; bases outside the gene matches: 2. This CDR3 has 12 residues. Germline values: CDR1 GTSNPN, CDR2 SVGIG (reference sequence).

This clonotype was detected a few times. The rearrangement links TRBV20-1 to TRBJ2-5, with a possible D match to TRBD2 (5 bases). This CDR3 has 11 residues. Germline values: CDR1 DFQATT, CDR2 SNEGSKA (reference sequence). Between the trimmed V and J ends, which lost 3 bases and 9 bases, there was a span of 11 bases. This chain's CDR3 is CSARTDGAQYF. The CDR3 DNA sequence: TGCAGTGCTAGGACGGACGGGGCCCAGTACTTC.

This clonotype was detected only a few times. This chain links TRBV7-3 with TRBJ2-5, with 7 bases matching TRBD2. This CDR3 region has 15 residues. Germline values: CDR1 SGHTA, CDR2 FQGTGA. V trimming: 0 bases; J trimming: 4 bases; junction bases outside the gene matches: 5. The CDR3 protein is CASSLTRGEGETQYF. The CDR3 region has the DNA TGTGCCAGCAGCTTAACCCGCGGGGAGGGAGAGACCCAGTACTTC.

The chain joins TRBV5-1 to TRBJ1-5; 7 positions agree with TRBD1. The CDR3 runs to 15 residues. V dropped 1 base and J dropped 7; count of bases not matched to a gene: 8. Germline CDR1 and CDR2: SGHRS and YFSETQ. DNA of the CDR3: TGCGCCAGCAGCTTGTCTGGGCAGGGGGGCCAGCCCCAGCATTTT. This translates into CASSLSGQGGQPQHF. Supplemented by reference TRBV5-1 and TRBJ1-5, the full variable domain reads KAGVTQTPRYLIKTRGQQVTLSCSPISGHRSVSWYQQTPGQGLQFLFEYFSETQRNKGNFPGRFSGRQFSNSRSEMNVSTLELGDSALYLCASSLSGQGGQPQHFGDGTRLSIL.

V usage is TRBV29-1 and J usage is TRBJ2-1; 7 nucleotides agree with TRBD2. The length of the CDR3 is 13 residues. The junction had 4 bases not matched to a gene; V was cut back by 4 bases and J by 4 bases. Per the germline V gene, CDR1 is SQVTM and CDR2 is ANQGSEA. CDR3 sequence (DNA): TGCAGCGTTGCCAGCGGGGATTACAATGAGCAGTTCTTC. Its translation: CSVASGDYNEQFF.

The chain recombines TRBV5-1 with TRBJ1-2; 11 bases align to TRBD1. The CDR3 has 15 residues. The V segment lost 4 bases and the J segment 7 bases; nucleotides outside the gene matches: 9. CDR1 and CDR2 (germline): SGHRS, YFSETQ. CDR3 nucleotides: TGCGCCAGCAGCGTGTGGACAGGGGGCCGGAGTGGCTACACCTTC. It is translated as CASSVWTGGRSGYTF. Full variable domain (rest looked up from reference TRBV5-1 and TRBJ1-2): KAGVTQTPRYLIKTRGQQVTLSCSPISGHRSVSWYQQTPGQGLQFLFEYFSETQRNKGNFPGRFSGRQFSNSRSEMNVSTLELGDSALYLCASSVWTGGRSGYTFGSGTRLTVV.

This clonotype appeared many times. The chain links TRBV7-7 to TRBJ2-1; TRBD2 agrees at 7 bases. CDR3 length: 15 amino acids. The junction had 13 bases not matched to a gene; V was cut back by 5 bases and J by 9 bases. Germline V gives CDR1 SSHAT, CDR2 FNYEAQ (reference sequence). The CDR3 sequence: CASSPYGGMAGEQFF. CDR3 in DNA: TGTGCCAGCAGCCCCTACGGGGGGATGGCGGGTGAGCAGTTCTTC.

The rearrangement joins TRBV3-1 to TRBJ2-1; no reliable D call. Germline V gene sequence: CDR1 LGHDT, CDR2 YNNKEL (reference sequence). This CDR3 is built from 13 residues. The V end lost 0 bases, the J end lost 4 bases, and 4 bases lay between the germline ends. The CDR3: CASSQDRYNEQFF. CDR3 bases: TGTGCCAGCAGCCAAGACAGATACAATGAGCAGTTCTTC.

This clonotype occurred many times. The chain couples TRBV14 to TRBJ1-4; D might be TRBD1 (6 bases). V lost 1 base and J lost 0, with 12 bases in between. Germline V gene lookup returns CDR1 SGHDN and CDR2 FVKESK. CDR3 length equals 17 residues. CDR3 loop: CASSQVDSHSTNEKLFF. The CDR3 DNA follows: TGTGCCAGCAGCCAAGTGGACAGCCATTCAACTAATGAAAAACTGTTTTTT. The whole variable domain, remainder taken from reference TRBV14 and TRBJ1-4, is EAGVTQFPSHSVIEKGQTVTLRCDPISGHDNLYWYRRVMGKEIKFLLHFVKESKQDESGMPNNRFLAERTGGTYSTLKVQPAELEDSGVYFCASSQVDSHSTNEKLFFGSGTQLSVL.

This clonotype came up a few times. The chain employs TRBV25-1 and TRBJ2-7; a possible D gene is TRBD1 (6 bases). Germline loops: CDR1 MGHDK, CDR2 SYGVNS. The length of the CDR3 is 14 residues. V shed 2 bases and J shed 2 bases, with 10 bases lying between them. The CDR3 here is CASSEGSGAYEQYF. The CDR3 DNA follows: TGTGCCAGCAGTGAAGGGTCAGGGGCCTACGAGCAGTACTTC.

This clonotype has a count of ten or more. V is TRBV3-1 and J is TRBJ2-7; 9 bases map to TRBD2. V lost 1 base, J lost 5 bases, and 9 bases stayed unmatched. There are 16 residues in the CDR3. CDR1 is LGHDT, CDR2 YNNKEL, per germline (reference sequence). The CDR3 protein is CASSQAVAGGTDEQYF. For the CDR3, the DNA is TGTGCCAGCAGCCAAGCTGTTGCGGGGGGGACCGACGAGCAGTACTTC.